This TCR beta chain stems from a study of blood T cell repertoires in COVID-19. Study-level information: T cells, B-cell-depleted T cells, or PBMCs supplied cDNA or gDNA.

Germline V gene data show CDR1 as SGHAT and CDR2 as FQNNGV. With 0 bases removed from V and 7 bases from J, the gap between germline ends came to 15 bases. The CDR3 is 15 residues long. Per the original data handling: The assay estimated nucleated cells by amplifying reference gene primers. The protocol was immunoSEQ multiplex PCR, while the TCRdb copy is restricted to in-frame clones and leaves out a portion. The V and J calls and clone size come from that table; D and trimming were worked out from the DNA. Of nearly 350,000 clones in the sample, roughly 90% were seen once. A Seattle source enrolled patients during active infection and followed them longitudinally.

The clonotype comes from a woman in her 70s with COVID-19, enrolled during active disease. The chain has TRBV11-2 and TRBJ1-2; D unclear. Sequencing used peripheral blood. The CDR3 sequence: CASSLDPGGVSGYTF. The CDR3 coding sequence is TGTGCCAGCAGCTTAGATCCGGGAGGAGTCTCTGGCTACACCTTC.